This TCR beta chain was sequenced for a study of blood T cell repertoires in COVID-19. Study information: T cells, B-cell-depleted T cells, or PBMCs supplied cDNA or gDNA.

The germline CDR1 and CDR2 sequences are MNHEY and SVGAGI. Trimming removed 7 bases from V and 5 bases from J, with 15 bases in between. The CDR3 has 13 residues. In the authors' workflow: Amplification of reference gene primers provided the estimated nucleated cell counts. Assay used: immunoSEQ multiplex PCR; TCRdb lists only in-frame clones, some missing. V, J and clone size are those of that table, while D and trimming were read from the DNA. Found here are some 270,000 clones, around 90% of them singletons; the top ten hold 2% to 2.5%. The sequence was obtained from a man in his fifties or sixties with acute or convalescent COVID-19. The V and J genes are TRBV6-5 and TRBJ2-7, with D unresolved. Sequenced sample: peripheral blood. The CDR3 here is CASTPSGLDEQYF. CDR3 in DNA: TGTGCCAGCACCCCCTCTGGGCTTGACGAGCAGTACTTC.